This T cell receptor beta chain was recovered during a study of PD-L1 blockade in urothelial cancer. The table came from immunoSEQ multiplex PCR; TCRdb's copy has only in-frame clones and leaves some out. The table lists fewer than 35,000 clones, 87% of them singletons. All patients carried locally advanced or metastatic urothelial carcinoma. Study-wide findings and caveats: Durable benefit accompanied greater 3-week expansion of tumor-associated blood clones. Prediction of better survival came from below-median pretreatment blood TCR clonality.

CDR3 size: 19 residues. V shed 7 bases and J 2 bases; nucleotides not matched to a gene: 16. The germline gives CDR1 SGDLS, CDR2 YYNGEE. As concerns this clone: What it recognizes is unknown.

Here the sequenced sample was PBMCs, taken around atezolizumab (anti-PD-L1) treatment. This sequence joins TRBV9 and TRBJ2-4; 12 bases are shared with TRBD2. This sequence originates from a man aged 50 to 59 with urothelial cancer. The CDR3 nucleotides are TGTGCCAGCCCCCTTCGACTAGCGGGAGAACCGTCTACCAAAAACATTCAGTACTTC. Translated: CASPLRLAGEPSTKNIQYF.